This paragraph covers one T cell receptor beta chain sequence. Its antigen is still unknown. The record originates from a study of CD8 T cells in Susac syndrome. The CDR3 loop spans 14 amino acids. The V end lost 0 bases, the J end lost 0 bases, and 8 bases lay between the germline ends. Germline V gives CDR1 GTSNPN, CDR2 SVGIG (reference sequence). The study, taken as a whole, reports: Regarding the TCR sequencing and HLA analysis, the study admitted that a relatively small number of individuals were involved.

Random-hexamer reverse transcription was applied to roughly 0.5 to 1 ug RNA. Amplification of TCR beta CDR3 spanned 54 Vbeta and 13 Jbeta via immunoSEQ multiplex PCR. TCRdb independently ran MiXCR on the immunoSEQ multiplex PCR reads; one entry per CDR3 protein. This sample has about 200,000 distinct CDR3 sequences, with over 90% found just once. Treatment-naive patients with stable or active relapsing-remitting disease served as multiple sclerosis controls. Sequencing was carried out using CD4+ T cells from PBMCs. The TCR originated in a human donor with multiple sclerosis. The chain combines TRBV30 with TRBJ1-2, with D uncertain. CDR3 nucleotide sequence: TGTGCCTGGAGTGTAAGGGCAGCTAACTATGGCTACACCTTC. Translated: CAWSVRAANYGYTF.